This record concerns one TCR beta chain sequence. The sample belongs to a study of technical replicates of blood from a handful of donors. The protocol was immunoSEQ multiplex PCR, while the TCRdb copy is restricted to in-frame clones and leaves out a portion. The data hold roughly 60,000 clones, with approximately 86% observed a single time. Germline-derived CDR1 and CDR2 are LGHNA and YSLEER. The V end was cut by 1 base, the J end by 4 bases, with 7 bases between. CDR3 length: 13 amino acids. This TCR came from a human donor in good health. Some clones in this sample may be carry-over from other donors' samples. V is TRBV4-3 and J is TRBJ1-1, with a weak D call TRBD1 (6 bases). Specimen: PBMCs. The CDR3 sequence: CASSQVTGTEAFF. CDR3 coding DNA: TGCGCCAGCAGCCAAGTGACAGGCACTGAAGCTTTCTTT.